This TCR beta chain was captured in a study of CD8 T cells in Susac syndrome. Germline trimming cut 4 bases from V and 6 bases from J; bases unmatched to any gene: 6. The germline CDR1 and CDR2 sequences are SQVTM and ANQGSEA. This CDR3 comprises 13 residues. It was with random hexamers that roughly 0.45 to 1 ug RNA was reverse transcribed. immunoSEQ multiplex PCR amplified TCR beta CDR3 across 54 Vbeta, 13 Jbeta. From the immunoSEQ multiplex PCR reads, TCRdb called clonotypes with MiXCR, one entry per CDR3 protein. The sample has 150,000 to 200,000 distinct CDR3 sequences, approximately 95% seen once. Sequencing of TCR beta was performed on blood CD8+ T cells and on blood CD4+ T cells.

The specimen was CD4+ T cells from PBMCs. The clonotype comes from a human donor with Susac syndrome. The chain combines TRBV29-1 with TRBJ2-1; 7 bases fit TRBD2. The CDR3 region has the DNA TGCAGCGTTGCCCTAGCGGCAGGCAATGAGCAGTTCTTC. Amino acid sequence: CSVALAAGNEQFF.